The next 4 T cell receptor beta chains were all read from a single sample in a study of graft-versus-host responses after intestinal transplantation. Generated by immunoSEQ multiplex PCR, the TCRdb table keeps only in-frame clones and is missing some. The profile covers 25,000 or so clones, with more than 75% appearing a single time and around 0.72% taken by the ten largest. No antigens are known for them. The sequences come from unstimulated CD4+ T cells sorted from spleen or lymph node cells, collected before intestinal transplant. The receptors were gathered from a human donor who received an intestinal transplant.

The J gene is TRBJ1-2, the V gene TRBV19; perhaps TRBD1 as D (6 bases). The CDR3 consists of 16 residues. The germline V gene has CDR1 LNHDA and CDR2 SQIVND (reference sequence). V lost 3 bases to trimming and J lost 0 bases, with 14 bases between them. This CDR3 reads CASSIFRGLTNYGYTF. DNA for the CDR3: TGTGCCAGTAGTATTTTCAGGGGACTGACTAACTATGGCTACACCTTC.

The chain combines TRBV5-4 with TRBJ1-6, with D unresolved. The germline V and J ends were trimmed by 2 bases and 4 bases, with 4 bases remaining between them. Looked up from germline, CDR1 is SGHNT and CDR2 is YYREEE (reference sequence). This CDR3 region has 13 residues. The CDR3 spells CASSFGYNSPLHF. The CDR3 nucleotides are TGTGCCAGCAGCTTCGGGTATAATTCACCCCTCCACTTT.

V is TRBV20-1 and J is TRBJ2-4, with D unclear. The CDR3 is made up of 11 amino acids. Trimming pared 0 bases from V and 11 bases from J, leaving 8 bases between. CDR1 and CDR2 from the germline V gene are DFQATT and SNEGSKA (reference sequence). CDR3 loop: CSARELGFQYF. The CDR3 region has the DNA TGCAGTGCTAGAGAGCTGGGCTTTCAGTACTTC.

The chain has TRBV5-1 and TRBJ1-3; D is ambiguous. Germline V gene data show CDR1 as SGHRS and CDR2 as YFSETQ. V was cut by 0 bases and J by 0 bases, with 7 bases left in between. The CDR3 has 15 residues. The CDR3 DNA reads TGCGCCAGCAGCTTGGGGCAGAGCTCTGGAAACACCATATATTTT. Protein: CASSLGQSSGNTIYF.